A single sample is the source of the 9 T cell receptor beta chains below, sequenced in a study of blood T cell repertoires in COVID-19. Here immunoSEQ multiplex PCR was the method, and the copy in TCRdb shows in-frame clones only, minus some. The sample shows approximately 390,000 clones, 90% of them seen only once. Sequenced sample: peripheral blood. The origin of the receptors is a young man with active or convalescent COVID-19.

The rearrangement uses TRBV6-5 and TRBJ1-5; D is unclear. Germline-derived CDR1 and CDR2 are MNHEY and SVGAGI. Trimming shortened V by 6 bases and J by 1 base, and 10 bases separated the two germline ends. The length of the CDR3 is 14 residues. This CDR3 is CASRETRSNQPQHF. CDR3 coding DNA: TGTGCCAGCAGAGAGACACGGAGCAATCAGCCCCAGCATTTT.

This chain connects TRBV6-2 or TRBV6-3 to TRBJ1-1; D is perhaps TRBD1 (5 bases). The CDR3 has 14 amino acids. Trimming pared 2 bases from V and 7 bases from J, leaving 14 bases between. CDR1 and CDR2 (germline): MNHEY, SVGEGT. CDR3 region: CASSYARALVEAFF. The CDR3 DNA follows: TGTGCCAGCAGTTACGCCAGGGCTCTTGTTGAAGCTTTCTTT.

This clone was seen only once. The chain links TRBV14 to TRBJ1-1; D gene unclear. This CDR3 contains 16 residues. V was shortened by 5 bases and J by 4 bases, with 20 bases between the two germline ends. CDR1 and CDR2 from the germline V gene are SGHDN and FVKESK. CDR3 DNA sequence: TGTGCCAGCAGCGAATACCACTCGGTGAGGTCCACTGAAGCTTTCTTT. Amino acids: CASSEYHSVRSTEAFF.

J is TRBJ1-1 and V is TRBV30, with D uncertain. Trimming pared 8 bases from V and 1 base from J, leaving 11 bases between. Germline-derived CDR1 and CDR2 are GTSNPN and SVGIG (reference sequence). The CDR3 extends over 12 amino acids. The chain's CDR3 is CAGLRTNTEAFF. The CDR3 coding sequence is TGTGCCGGACTAAGAACGAACACTGAAGCTTTCTTT.

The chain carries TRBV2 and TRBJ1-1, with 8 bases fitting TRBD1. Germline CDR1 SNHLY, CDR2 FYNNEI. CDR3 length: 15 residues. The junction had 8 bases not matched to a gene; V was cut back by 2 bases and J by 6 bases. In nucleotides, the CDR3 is TGTGCCAGCAGTGAAATCGCAGGGGGCCGGGCTGAAGCTTTCTTT. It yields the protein CASSEIAGGRAEAFF.

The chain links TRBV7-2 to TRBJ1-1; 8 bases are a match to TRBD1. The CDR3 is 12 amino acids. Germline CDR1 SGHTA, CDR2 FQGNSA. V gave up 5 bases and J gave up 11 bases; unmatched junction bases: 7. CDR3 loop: CASSPRTGRAFF. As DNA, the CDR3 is TGTGCCAGCAGCCCCAGGACAGGGCGGGCTTTCTTT.

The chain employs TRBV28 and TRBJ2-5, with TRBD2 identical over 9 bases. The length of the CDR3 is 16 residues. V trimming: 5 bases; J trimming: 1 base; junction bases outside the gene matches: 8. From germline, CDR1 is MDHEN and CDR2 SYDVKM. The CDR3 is CASSLPLAGTQETQYF. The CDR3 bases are TGTGCCAGCAGTCTGCCGCTAGCGGGGACCCAAGAGACCCAGTACTTC. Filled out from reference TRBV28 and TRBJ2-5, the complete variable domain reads DVKVTQSSRYLVKRTGEKVFLECVQDMDHENMFWYRQDPGLGLRLIYFSYDVKMKEKGDIPEGYSVSREKKERFSLILESASTNQTSMYLCASSLPLAGTQETQYFGPGTRLLVL.

CDR3 DNA: TGTGCCAGTAGTAATCAGGTGAACTATGGCTACACCTTC. Translated, it gives CASSNQVNYGYTF. The rearrangement links TRBV19 to TRBJ1-2, with D unresolved. Looked up from germline, CDR1 is LNHDA and CDR2 is SQIVND (reference sequence). V lost 4 bases, J lost 2 bases, and 8 bases lay in between. The CDR3 covers 13 residues.

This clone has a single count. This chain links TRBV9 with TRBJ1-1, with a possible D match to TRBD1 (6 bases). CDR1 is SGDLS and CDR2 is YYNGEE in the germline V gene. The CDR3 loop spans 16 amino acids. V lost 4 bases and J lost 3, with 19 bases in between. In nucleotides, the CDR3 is TGTGCCAGCAGCCCGAGTGGGGCAGGGGCCCACACTGAAGCTTTCTTT. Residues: CASSPSGAGAHTEAFF.